The 23 T cell receptor beta chains given below trace back to one sample, sequenced in a study of CDR3 diversity in severe acne. TCRdb called the PCR reads again in MiXCR, with one record for every CDR3 protein. The sample lists about 85,000 distinct CDR3 sequences; over 45% were seen once. The sequencing input was blood. These receptors were collected from a male donor in good health, serving as a control.

This clonotype was detected many times. The V call is TRBV30, the J call TRBJ2-1; the D is unclear. The CDR3 is made up of 12 amino acids. V lost 0 bases to trimming and J lost 5 bases, with 5 bases between them. CDR1 is GTSNPN and CDR2 is SVGIG in the germline V gene (reference sequence). The CDR3 sequence: CAWSVTHNEQFF. The CDR3 nucleotides are TGTGCCTGGAGTGTAACACACAATGAGCAGTTCTTC.

This rearrangement joins TRBV2 to TRBJ2-7, with D tentatively TRBD1 or TRBD2 (5 bases each). Germline assignment: CDR1 SNHLY and CDR2 FYNNEI. Trimming removed 6 bases from V and 3 bases from J, with 18 bases in between. The CDR3 runs 15 residues. CDR3 amino acids: CASSPRGRTNYEQYF. CDR3 sequence (DNA): TGTGCCAGCAGCCCCCGGGGCAGGACCAACTACGAGCAGTACTTC.

By its share, this clonotype is medium-sized. V is TRBV5-1 and J is TRBJ2-1; the match to TRBD2 covers 12 bases. Germline CDR1 reads SGHRS; CDR2 reads YFSETQ. The CDR3 has 14 amino acids. The J segment lost 6 bases and the V segment lost 4 bases, leaving 2 bases of the junction unmatched. This chain's CDR3 is CASSRGLAGNEQFF. The CDR3 nucleotides are TGCGCCAGCAGCCGGGGACTAGCGGGCAATGAGCAGTTCTTC. Looking up the rest from reference TRBV5-1 and TRBJ2-1 gives the full variable domain: KAGVTQTPRYLIKTRGQQVTLSCSPISGHRSVSWYQQTPGQGLQFLFEYFSETQRNKGNFPGRFSGRQFSNSRSEMNVSTLELGDSALYLCASSRGLAGNEQFFGPGTRLTVL.

Sample share makes this clonotype medium-sized. V gene TRBV7-9 combines with J gene TRBJ1-1; D ambiguous. CDR3 length: 11 amino acids. V was cut by 7 bases and J by 1 base, with 4 bases left in between. In germline, CDR1 is SEHNR, CDR2 FQNEAQ (reference sequence). The CDR3 DNA is TGTGCCAGCACTGGGAACACTGAAGCTTTCTTT. As protein: CASTGNTEAFF.

V is TRBV9 and J is TRBJ1-6, with D unresolved. The CDR3 has 12 amino acids. Germline assignment: CDR1 SGDLS and CDR2 YYNGEE. Between the trimmed V and J ends, which lost 0 bases and 7 bases, there was a span of 2 bases. CDR3 region: CASSVGNSPLHF. As DNA, the CDR3 is TGTGCCAGCAGCGTAGGAAATTCACCCCTCCACTTT. Supplemented by reference TRBV9 and TRBJ1-6, the full variable domain reads DSGVTQTPKHLITATGQRVTLRCSPRSGDLSVYWYQQSLDQGLQFLIQYYNGEERAKGNILERFSAQQFPDLHSELNLSSLELGDSALYFCASSVGNSPLHFGNGTRLTVT.

This clonotype was detected once. The chain employs TRBV9 and TRBJ1-3; D remains ambiguous. The CDR3 runs 16 residues. Germline assignment: CDR1 SGDLS and CDR2 YYNGEE. The germline V and J ends were trimmed by 0 bases and 1 base, with 11 bases remaining between them. The CDR3 is CASSVVSTGSGNTIYF. The DNA of the CDR3 is TGTGCCAGCAGCGTAGTCAGCACGGGGTCTGGAAACACCATATATTTT. Variable domain in full (rest from reference TRBV9 and TRBJ1-3): DSGVTQTPKHLITATGQRVTLRCSPRSGDLSVYWYQQSLDQGLQFLIQYYNGEERAKGNILERFSAQQFPDLHSELNLSSLELGDSALYFCASSVVSTGSGNTIYFGEGSWLTVV.

This clonotype was counted many times. V and J are TRBV13 and TRBJ2-7; D could derive from TRBD1 or TRBD2 (8 bases each). The V end was cut by 5 bases, the J end by 3 bases, with 17 bases between. CDR3 length: 15 residues. From germline, CDR1 is PRHDT and CDR2 FYEKMQ (reference sequence). In nucleotides, the CDR3 is TGTGCCAGCAGCCCAGGGGGCGGGAGGTTCTACGAGCAGTACTTC. Translating gives CASSPGGGRFYEQYF.

About this clonotype itself: Because the CDR3 is missing its conserved closing phenylalanine or tryptophan, this is likely a read error. The limits of the CDR3 on the DNA are not certain, so only TCRdb's listed CDR3 is given. The rearrangement joins TRBV6-1 to TRBJ1-4; the DNA was not used to check the table's D call, TRBD1. The CDR3 region is 9 residues in length, termini included. Per germline, CDR1 MNHNS and CDR2 SASEGT. The CDR3 spells CASMKGQGG.

The CDR3 protein is CASSLISEVNTEAFF. The CDR3, as DNA: TGTGCCAGCAGTTTAATATCTGAAGTGAACACTGAAGCTTTCTTT. This chain uses TRBV28 with TRBJ1-1; D remains ambiguous. The V gene lost 2 bases and the J gene lost 0 bases, with 10 bases spanning the gap. From germline, CDR1 is MDHEN and CDR2 SYDVKM. The CDR3 totals 15 residues.

This clonotype came up a few times. An end of the junction does not agree with germline; a read error may underlie this. This chain connects TRBV7-7 to TRBJ2-7, with D hard to call. The CDR3 runs to 15 residues. Germline-derived CDR1 and CDR2 are SSHAT and FNYEAQ (reference sequence). Here the CDR3 DNA reads TGTGCTAGCAGCTTAAGTAGTGCAAGCTCCTACGAGCAGTACTTC. This codes for CASSLSSASSYEQYF.

J is TRBJ2-7 and V is TRBV2; D is perhaps TRBD2 (7 bases). This CDR3 spans 15 amino acids. Trimming took off 6 bases at V and 0 bases at J, with 15 bases between the two ends. The germline V gene encodes CDR1 SNHLY and CDR2 FYNNEI. The CDR3 here is CASRAGGPASYEQYF. CDR3 in DNA: TGTGCCAGCAGGGCCGGGGGGCCCGCCTCCTACGAGCAGTACTTC.

This clonotype was recorded at least ten times. The CDR3 region is CASSRDNQETQYF. The CDR3 nucleotides are TGTGCCAGCAGCCGCGATAACCAAGAGACCCAGTACTTC. V is TRBV7-2 and J is TRBJ2-5; D is undetermined. V was pared by 5 bases and J by 0 bases, with 7 bases between. This CDR3 spans 13 amino acids. CDR1 is SGHTA and CDR2 is FQGNSA in the germline V gene.

This chain links TRBV19 with TRBJ1-1, with a weak D call TRBD1 (5 bases). CDR1 is LNHDA and CDR2 is SQIVND in the germline V gene (reference sequence). The length of the CDR3 is 15 residues. Trimming took off 6 bases at V and 0 bases at J, with 14 bases between the two ends. The CDR3 DNA sequence: TGTGCCAGTAGCGATGACAGCCCGTTGAACACTGAAGCTTTCTTT. Protein: CASSDDSPLNTEAFF. Looking up the rest from reference TRBV19 and TRBJ1-1 gives the full variable domain: DGGITQSPKYLFRKEGQNVTLSCEQNLNHDAMYWYRQDPGQGLRLIYYSQIVNDFQKGDIAEGYSVSREKKESFPLTVTSAQKNPTAFYLCASSDDSPLNTEAFFGQGTRLTVV.

In its sample, this clonotype was seen many times. The gene calls are TRBV12-3 or TRBV12-4 and TRBJ2-1; TRBD1 matches at 11 bases. Trimming at V came to 6 bases and at J to 7 bases, leaving 2 bases not matched to a gene. CDR3 size: 13 residues. This CDR3 is CASSGQGANEQFF. The CDR3 bases are TGTGCCAGCAGCGGACAGGGGGCAAATGAGCAGTTCTTC.

V and J are TRBV7-2 and TRBJ1-1, with D maybe TRBD1 (5 bases). This CDR3 has 14 residues. The V and J ends lost 3 bases and 7 bases respectively, with 15 bases between them. The germline V gene has CDR1 SGHTA and CDR2 FQGNSA. In nucleotides, the CDR3 is TGTGCCAGCAGCTTTGGGGCCGGGGGACTTGAAGCTTTCTTT. This encodes CASSFGAGGLEAFF.

This clonotype has just a few counts. This chain uses TRBV5-6 with TRBJ1-2; D is possibly TRBD1 (5 bases). The CDR3 runs 13 residues. V gave up 4 bases and J gave up 7 bases, with 14 bases separating them. Germline V gene sequence: CDR1 SGHDT, CDR2 YYEEEE. The CDR3 DNA follows: TGTGCCAGCAGCCGGGGCCCACCGGGTGGCTACACCTTC. It yields the protein CASSRGPPGGYTF. The complete variable domain, with remaining parts taken from reference TRBV5-6 and TRBJ1-2, reads DAGVTQSPTHLIKTRGQQVTLRCSPKSGHDTVSWYQQALGQGPQFIFQYYEEEERQRGNFPDRFSGHQFPNYSSELNVNALLLGDSALYLCASSRGPPGGYTFGSGTRLTVV.

A note on this clonotype: This may arise from a read error, as a much more abundant clone is one base away. The V call is TRBV28, the J call TRBJ2-7; 9 bases align to TRBD1. This CDR3 is 15 amino acids long. Germline lookup yields CDR1 MDHEN and CDR2 SYDVKM. V shed 3 bases, J shed 0 bases, and the junction held 3 bases outside the gene matches. In DNA form, the CDR3 reads TGTGCCAGCAGTTTTGGGGGACAGGGCTCCTACGAGCAGTACTTC. Protein: CASSFGGQGSYEQYF.

Regarding this clonotype: The limits of the CDR3 on the DNA are not certain, so only TCRdb's listed CDR3 is given. The V gene is TRBV5-6, the J gene TRBJ2-7; the table names TRBD1, a call not compared with the DNA. The CDR3 adds up to 19 amino acids, both ends counted. Germline CDR1 SGHDT, CDR2 YYEEEE. The CDR3 reads CDSSFYICSARDVGGEQYF.

This clonotype has at least ten counts. CDR3 bases: TGTGCCAGCAGTCACAACGACAGGGGAGGTAGCAATCAGCCCCAGCATTTT. This translates into CASSHNDRGGSNQPQHF. The chain is built from TRBV25-1 and TRBJ1-5, with 8 nucleotides matching TRBD1. The junction had 9 bases not matched to a gene; V was cut back by 5 bases and J by 0 bases. The length of the CDR3 is 17 residues. The germline V gene encodes CDR1 MGHDK and CDR2 SYGVNS.

About this clonotype itself: This may stem from a read error, because a much larger clone lies one nucleotide away. This sequence joins TRBV6-1 and TRBJ1-5; D call uncertain. Germline V gene lookup returns CDR1 MNHNS and CDR2 SASEGT. This CDR3 comprises 13 residues. The CDR3: CAGSEVGGQPQHF. The CDR3 DNA follows: TGTGCCGGCAGTGAAGTCGGTGGTCAGCCCCAGCATTTT.

About this clonotype: Sequence at one end of the junction differs from germline and may be a read error. J is TRBJ2-7 and V is TRBV6-5; 8 nucleotides align to TRBD1. The CDR3 spans 13 residues. Per the germline V gene, CDR1 is MNHEY and CDR2 is SVGAGI. The CDR3 protein is CASRTGETGELYF. The CDR3 coding sequence is TGTGCCAGCAGGACAGGGGAGACCGGGGAGCTGTACTTC.

In its sample, this clonotype was seen a few times. This rearrangement joins TRBV7-2 to TRBJ2-1, with TRBD1 matching 10 bases. In germline, CDR1 is SGHTA, CDR2 FQGNSA. The CDR3 covers 15 residues. V was clipped by 5 bases and J by 7 bases; unmatched bases: 8. CDR3 sequence reads: CASSHPGTGENEQFF. The CDR3 region has the DNA TGTGCCAGCAGCCATCCCGGGACAGGGGAGAATGAGCAGTTCTTC.

The chain employs TRBV18 and TRBJ1-2; the D gene is possibly TRBD1 (6 bases). Germline CDR1 reads KGHSH; CDR2 reads LQKENI. Trimming pared 3 bases from V and 6 bases from J, leaving 11 bases between. CDR3 length equals 13 residues. The CDR3 protein is CASSPEKGDGYTF. The DNA for the CDR3 is TGTGCCAGCTCACCCGAGAAGGGGGATGGCTACACCTTC.